These 17 T cell receptor beta chains share one sample of origin, sequenced in a study of CD8+ T cells in alopecia areata. Following extraction, RNA underwent reverse transcription to cDNA, which served as the sequencing template. Assay used: immunoSEQ multiplex PCR; TCRdb lists only in-frame clones, some missing. The sample lists 140,000 or so clones, 62% occurring once. Material: CD8+ T cells sorted from blood. Receptors originate from a human donor in good health.

The chain employs TRBV25-1 and TRBJ2-3, with 7 bases that match TRBD2. Germline CDR1 MGHDK, CDR2 SYGVNS. CDR3 length: 16 amino acids. V shed 0 bases, J shed 6 bases, and the junction held 9 bases outside the gene matches. The CDR3, as DNA: TGTGCCAGCAGTGAATATACGAGGGAGGGAGGGGATACGCAGTATTTT. It is translated as CASSEYTREGGDTQYF.

The chain combines TRBV6-1 with TRBJ2-5; unclear D gene. Germline assignment: CDR1 MNHNS and CDR2 SASEGT. The CDR3 has 11 amino acids. The V end was cut by 5 bases, the J end by 10 bases, with 11 bases between. The CDR3 sequence is CASSPDGNQYF. The CDR3 bases are TGTGCCAGCAGTCCAGACGGTAACCAGTACTTC.

The V gene is TRBV4-1, the J gene TRBJ1-1; D remains ambiguous. This CDR3 spans 15 amino acids. Trimming removed 0 bases from V and 2 bases from J, with 10 bases in between. Per germline, CDR1 MGHRA and CDR2 YSYEKL. CDR3 in DNA: TGCGCCAGCAGCCAAGATTACTCACTTAACACTGAAGCTTTCTTT. This sequence encodes CASSQDYSLNTEAFF.

This rearrangement joins TRBV29-1 to TRBJ1-3; weak D call: TRBD1 (5 bases). V was pared by 1 base and J by 0 bases, with 16 bases between. Germline CDR1 is SQVTM and CDR2 is ANQGSEA. This CDR3 region has 17 residues. The CDR3 loop is CSVEVLGGTRSGNTIYF. The DNA of the CDR3 is TGCAGCGTTGAAGTCCTTGGTGGGACCCGCTCTGGAAACACCATATATTTT.

The chain carries TRBV15 and TRBJ2-7; 12 bases line up with TRBD2. The CDR3 covers 14 residues. Germline CDR1 LNHNV, CDR2 YYDKDF (reference sequence). V lost 6 bases and J lost 3; bases outside the gene matches: 3. The CDR3, as DNA: TGTGCCACCAGACCTAGCGGGAGGGGCTACGAGCAGTACTTC. Its protein is CATRPSGRGYEQYF.

The chain has TRBV9 and TRBJ1-2; D remains ambiguous. The CDR3 covers 13 residues. Trimming removed 4 bases at V and 4 bases at J, with 11 bases between. The germline V gene encodes CDR1 SGDLS and CDR2 YYNGEE. CDR3 coding DNA: TGTGCCAGCAGCCCATCCAGCCCCTATGGCTACACCTTC. Protein sequence: CASSPSSPYGYTF.

This chain uses TRBV6-5 with TRBJ2-7, with no clear D. Germline values: CDR1 MNHEY, CDR2 SVGAGI. Trimming removed 1 base from V and 2 bases from J, with 12 bases in between. CDR3 size: 15 residues. CDR3 sequence: CASSYLNSGTYEQYF. CDR3 DNA sequence: TGTGCCAGCAGTTACTTGAACTCAGGTACCTACGAGCAGTACTTC.

The V call is TRBV27, the J call TRBJ2-7, with 8 positions matching TRBD1. The junction had 10 bases not matched to a gene; V was cut back by 8 bases and J by 4 bases. The CDR3 covers 14 residues. The V gene's germline CDR1 is MNHEY and CDR2 SMNVEV (reference sequence). As DNA, the CDR3 is TGTGCCAGCGGGGGTCTACAGGGGGGTTACGAGCAGTACTTC. Translated: CASGGLQGGYEQYF.

This clone was seen only a few times. V is TRBV29-1 and J is TRBJ2-1; the match to TRBD1 covers 11 bases. The trim removed 4 bases at V and 8 bases at J, leaving 10 bases unmatched. The CDR3 runs 15 residues. The germline V gene encodes CDR1 SQVTM and CDR2 ANQGSEA. CDR3 in DNA: TGCAGCGTTGTCGCCCCGGGACAGGGGGACTATGAGCAGTTCTTC. It is translated as CSVVAPGQGDYEQFF.

The genes are TRBV7-8 and TRBJ2-7; 8 bases fit TRBD1. Losses at the gene ends were 8 bases for V and 2 bases for J; bases not matched to a gene: 8. Germline CDR1 is SGHVS and CDR2 is FQNEAQ. CDR3 length equals 14 residues. The CDR3 loop reads CASGLAGQAYEQYF. The DNA of the CDR3 is TGTGCCAGCGGACTGGCGGGACAGGCCTACGAGCAGTACTTC.

The chain combines TRBV12-5 with TRBJ2-1; the D gene could be TRBD1 or TRBD2 (6 bases each). CDR3 length equals 15 residues. Germline CDR1 LGHNT, CDR2 FRNRAP. The germline V and J ends were trimmed by 4 bases and 7 bases, with 17 bases remaining between them. The CDR3 DNA is TGTGCTAGTGGTTCTCCAGGTCGGGGGCGGAATGAGCAGTTCTTC. As protein: CASGSPGRGRNEQFF.

This chain connects TRBV4-1 to TRBJ2-1, with 9 bases that match TRBD2. The V segment lost 1 base and the J segment 8 bases; nucleotides outside the gene matches: 6. This CDR3 has 15 residues. Germline lookup yields CDR1 MGHRA and CDR2 YSYEKL. CDR3 protein: CASSQGLAVGDEQFF. As DNA, the CDR3 is TGCGCCAGCAGCCAAGGACTAGCGGTGGGGGATGAGCAGTTCTTC.

This sequence joins TRBV5-1 and TRBJ2-7; a possible D gene is TRBD1 (6 bases). CDR1 is SGHRS, CDR2 YFSETQ, per germline. V was cut by 1 base and J by 3 bases, with 8 bases left in between. CDR3 length: 13 amino acids. The CDR3 sequence: CASSLLDSYEQYF. Written as DNA, the CDR3 is TGCGCCAGCAGCTTGTTGGACAGCTACGAGCAGTACTTC.

This chain links TRBV27 with TRBJ2-5, with D possibly being TRBD1 or TRBD2 (5 bases each). V was pared by 1 base and J by 4 bases, with 13 bases between. There are 15 residues in the CDR3. Germline assignment: CDR1 MNHEY and CDR2 SMNVEV (reference sequence). The CDR3 DNA follows: TGTGCCAGCAGTTTATTTTCGGGGCAGAGAGAGACCCAGTACTTC. It yields the protein CASSLFSGQRETQYF.

V usage is TRBV29-1 and J usage is TRBJ2-5; D is ambiguous. The CDR3 is made up of 10 amino acids. Per germline, CDR1 SQVTM and CDR2 ANQGSEA. Trimming took 4 bases from V and 4 from J, leaving 4 bases between them. Here the CDR3 DNA reads TGCAGCGTTGTCTTAGAGACCCAGTACTTC. It codes for CSVVLETQYF.

The chain uses TRBV27 and TRBJ2-5; 7 bases are a match to TRBD2. V gave up 6 bases and J gave up 2 bases; unmatched junction bases: 9. The V gene's germline CDR1 is MNHEY and CDR2 SMNVEV (reference sequence). The CDR3 sequence is 15 residues long. CDR3 in amino acids: CASSSGTTSQETQYF. CDR3 DNA: TGTGCCAGCAGCTCCGGGACTACTTCACAAGAGACCCAGTACTTC.

This clone was counted a few times. The chain is built from TRBV29-1 and TRBJ2-1, with a possible D match to TRBD2 (6 bases). This CDR3 comprises 14 residues. Looked up from germline, CDR1 is SQVTM and CDR2 is ANQGSEA. V dropped 6 bases and J dropped 9 bases, with 21 bases sitting between them. The CDR3 reads CSVSTLGSGGEQFF. Here the CDR3 DNA reads TGCAGCGTCTCTACCCTTGGCTCCGGGGGTGAGCAGTTCTTC.